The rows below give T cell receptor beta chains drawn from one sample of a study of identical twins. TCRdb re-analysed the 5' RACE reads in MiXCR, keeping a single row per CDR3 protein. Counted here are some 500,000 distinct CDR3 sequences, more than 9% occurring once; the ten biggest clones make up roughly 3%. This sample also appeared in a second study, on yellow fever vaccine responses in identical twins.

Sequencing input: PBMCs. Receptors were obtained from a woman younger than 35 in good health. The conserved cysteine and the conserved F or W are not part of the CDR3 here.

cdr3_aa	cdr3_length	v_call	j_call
SVGLRDSTDTQY	12	TRBV29-1	TRBJ2-3
ASSPRRGLSNQPQH	14	TRBV12-3/TRBV12-4	TRBJ1-5
ASSLWVGQGNQPQH	14	TRBV28	TRBJ1-5
ASSQDASGSSRLNEQF	16	TRBV4-3	TRBJ2-1
ASRRTGAHGEQF	12	TRBV7-8	TRBJ2-1
ASSSMTSGGRLNTGELF	17	TRBV7-7	TRBJ2-2
ASSLYGGETEAF	12	TRBV27	TRBJ1-1
ASRVLADNEQF	11	TRBV10-1	TRBJ2-1
ASTGSSYEQY	10	TRBV25-1	TRBJ2-7
ASSPAGTSKNEQY	13	TRBV2	TRBJ2-7
ASSPGPKGVEQY	12	TRBV28	TRBJ2-7
ASSVAGNLYNEQF	13	TRBV9	TRBJ2-1
SARDRTGLETQY	12	TRBV20-1	TRBJ2-5
ASSRVSSRSGEETQY	15	TRBV28	TRBJ2-5
SVPPGEGYNEQF	12	TRBV29-1	TRBJ2-1
ASSPGLDYTDTQY	13	TRBV5-1	TRBJ2-3
AISETSETQY	10	TRBV10-3	TRBJ2-5
ASSLSSGVADTQY	13	TRBV7-2	TRBJ2-3
ASSLDRNNNEQF	12	TRBV27	TRBJ2-1
ASSPMADRETQY	12	TRBV18	TRBJ2-5
ASSLVGLAGGTQY	13	TRBV7-6	TRBJ2-3
ASRQGLLGAF	10	TRBV6-2/TRBV6-3	TRBJ1-1
ASTQETRARADTQY	14	TRBV6-2/TRBV6-3	TRBJ2-3
ASSETGGPTDTQY	13	TRBV5-1	TRBJ2-3
ASSLGLTEGTIY	12	TRBV7-8	TRBJ1-3
SASGTESYEQY	11	TRBV20-1	TRBJ2-7
ASSSKDIGIYEQY	13	TRBV5-1	TRBJ2-7
ASSKLAGVGNEQF	13	TRBV27	TRBJ2-1
ASLGAGGAGDTQY	13	TRBV27	TRBJ2-3
ASSDSGTGFSYEQY	14	TRBV28	TRBJ2-7
ASRSSGRASEQY	12	TRBV6-1	TRBJ2-7
ASDPGWRGYT	10	TRBV6-2/TRBV6-3	TRBJ1-2
ASSGSSATYNEQF	13	TRBV6-4	TRBJ2-1
ASNRGGFGQQETQY	14	TRBV5-6	TRBJ2-5
SVGAPGGNYGYT	12	TRBV29-1	TRBJ1-2
ASSVGTSSGNQPQH	14	TRBV3-1	TRBJ1-5
ASSGPSYT	8	TRBV9	TRBJ1-2
ASSQEGKKD	9	TRBV3-1	TRBJ2-4
ASSQTGTVHTDTQY	14	TRBV12-3/TRBV12-4	TRBJ2-3
ATSDQEQGDTGELF	14	TRBV24-1	TRBJ2-2
SARDSRTANEQF	12	TRBV20-1	TRBJ2-1
ASSRRAKNIQY	11	TRBV6-1	TRBJ2-4
ASSQDWQTSGTQY	13	TRBV4-2	TRBJ2-5
ASRQKGTSGRNEQF	14	TRBV28	TRBJ2-1
ASSSPRGPFNEQF	13	TRBV7-2	TRBJ2-1
ASSLDLATIRGTDTQY	16	TRBV7-6	TRBJ2-3
SVGGRLTYEQY	11	TRBV29-1	TRBJ2-7
AISNDRVLNNEQF	13	TRBV10-3	TRBJ2-1
ASSPRQTVSSGANVLT	16	TRBV5-1	TRBJ2-6
ASSSRTSGTGGQF	13	TRBV12-3/TRBV12-4	TRBJ2-1
ASSGSSGSTDTQY	13	TRBV7-9	TRBJ2-3
ASSFPPGLAYEQY	13	TRBV7-9	TRBJ2-7
ASSLAGTGRSGELF	14	TRBV11-2	TRBJ2-2